This T cell receptor (beta chain) derives from a study of blood T cell repertoires in COVID-19. Measured with immunoSEQ multiplex PCR; TCRdb has only the in-frame clones, and not every one. The table records around 270,000 clones, around 90% of them present only once. CDR3 length equals 16 residues. Looked up from germline, CDR1 is SGHVS and CDR2 is FQNEAQ. V lost 4 bases to trimming and J lost 0 bases, with 10 bases between them. The table lists this clone with a few counts. Specimen: PBMCs or T cells enriched from blood (not recorded which). The receptor's source is a woman in her forties who had been exposed to COVID-19. V gene TRBV7-8 combines with J gene TRBJ1-6; a weak D match, TRBD1 (6 bases). CDR3 DNA: TGTGCCAGCAGCTCAGGGACAAGCTCCTATAATTCACCCCTCCACTTT. Translated: CASSSGTSSYNSPLHF.